Listed here is a single TCR beta chain. Which antigen it targets is not known. No quality values exist for individual bases; no much larger clone is one base distant. Library generation was performed with RACE. Sequencer: NextSeq 500. Library preparation attached unique molecular identifiers to individual cDNA molecules for quantitative, reproducible TCR counting. From each blood RNA sample, both TCR alpha and TCR beta chains were sequenced. Turning to the authors' computational methods: Samples had a median of about 90,000 TCRs, with a range from about 23,224 to 750,000. The Decombinator software suite was used to annotate the V, J and CDR3 of the TCR reads. For PS versus PT1 abundance plots, all samples were subsampled to the same number of TCRs (28,000). Expanded TCRs were defined as absent before sensitization and observed at least eight times at the 2-week time point. TCRdb itself trimmed the public reads at Q25 with fastp, ran MiXCR and retained productive beta chains. Each record represents a unique CDR3 protein, reported with the most common genes and DNA among its rows. The V and J calls and clone size are TCRdb's, not the authors'. The sample yields nearly 350,000 distinct CDR3 sequences; approximately 6.9% were counted once. The ten biggest clones cover 7.5% to 9% of the sample.

This sample was taken from a study of human T cells and chemical hapten exposure (dated by TCRdb to the early 2020s). Turning to the overall study: For sensitization, 2% DPC in acetone was applied to a 2 cm by 2 cm area of upper inner arm skin. Throughout the approximately 24-week study period, patients were also given weekly therapeutic DPC doses on the scalp. Patch tests used Finn chambers with 0.01% DPC on the upper back, scored after 6 days by International Contact Dermatitis Research Group standards. Alopecia areata with under or over 50% scalp involvement, alopecia totalis and alopecia universalis were represented in the patient cohort, which was mostly female. Libraries were combined into a pool for sequencing, and differences in TCR yield between samples came mainly from small differences in library volumes within the pool. In alopecia patients, the study followed how the peripheral blood TCR repertoire changed in vivo over primary and secondary sensitization to diphenylcyclopropenone (DPC), a hapten. Blood samples were taken from patients before sensitization (week 0) and then at 2, 6 and about 24 weeks after DPC sensitization. Blood for TCR sequencing was provided by twenty-nine alopecia patients at one to four time points (pre-sensitization, 2, 6 and 24 weeks).

Findings and caveats that apply to the study as a whole: The number of TCRs above 1 in 1000 frequency did not change with DPC sensitization; there was no evidence of global repertoire structure alterations. Patch test score was positively correlated with the number of PT1 expanded TCRs, with significance at thresholds 8, 16 and 32 but not at 4. Repeated subsampling changed both the strength of the expansion versus patch-test correlation and the threshold at which the correlation became significant. Because every patient had alopecia, a presumed autoimmune disease, the patients' immune response might differ from that of healthy individuals. Compared with pre-sensitization or healthy control sets, expanded TCRs formed significantly more large CDR3 similarity clusters, which is consistent with antigen-driven responses.

Unmatched junction bases come to 5, with V trimmed by 2 bases and J by 0 bases. Inclusive of the bounding cysteine and phenylalanine, the CDR3 is 18 residues long. The CDR3 DNA has 54 bases and is translated from base 1. The germline V gene yields MNHEY for CDR1 and SVGEGT for CDR2. Sample time point, as interpreted from the label and publication: patch test 1, 2 weeks after DPC sensitization. The treatment or condition label corresponds to: therapeutic diphenylcyclopropenone sensitization with weekly scalp DPC. At every patch-test visit, the blood draw took place before the patch test was put on. Eligible patients were aged 18 to 70, diagnosed with alopecia, deemed suitable for DPC therapy, and excluded if pregnant. Total RNA was extracted from unfractionated whole blood that had been collected in Tempus Blood RNA tubes.

The chain joins TRBV6-2 or TRBV6-3 to TRBJ2-7; 15 junctional bases match TRBD2. This sequence was found in a woman younger than 30 with alopecia areata. Some clones in this sample may be carry-over from other donors' samples. Sequencing was performed on whole blood, taken in connection with sensitization to the hapten diphenylcyclopropenone (DPC). The CDR3 in this case is CASSYQGLAGGISYEQYF. The nucleotide sequence reads TGTGCCAGCAGTTACCAGGGACTAGCGGGGGGCATCTCCTACGAGCAGTACTTC.